This is a list of T cell receptor beta chains from one sample in a study of OX40 agonist ivuxolimab in advanced cancers. TCRdb's copy holds only in-frame clones and misses some; the assay was immunoSEQ multiplex PCR. The sample shows tens of thousands of clones, 90% to 95% of them seen only once. The sequencing used CD4+ or CD8+ T cells sorted from blood, collected in a trial of the OX40 agonist ivuxolimab. The source of these receptors is an adult with an advanced solid tumor such as melanoma, head and neck, liver or kidney cancer. The CDR3 runs from the conserved cysteine through the conserved F or W. Fields, in order: J gene, D gene, V gene, CDR3 DNA, CDR3 protein. A D gene is named only where the DNA matches it firmly.

J: TRBJ2-4
D: .
V: TRBV5-6
DNA: TGTGCCAGCAGCTTGTGGATAGATGGAAACCTAGCCAAAAACATTCAGTACTTC
CDR3: CASSLWIDGNLAKNIQYF

J: TRBJ1-1
D: TRBD1
V: TRBV7-2
DNA: TGTGCCAGCAGCCCCGGGACAGGGGGACTTATGAAGACTGAAGCTTTCTTT
CDR3: CASSPGTGGLMKTEAFF

J: TRBJ2-7
D: .
V: TRBV6-5
DNA: TGTGCCAGCAGTTACTCGGGCCAGCTCCCCTACGAGCAGTACTTC
CDR3: CASSYSGQLPYEQYF

J: TRBJ1-1
D: .
V: TRBV5-4
DNA: TGTGCCAGCAGCTTGGGAAGTCCCCGCGGGAACACTGAAGCTTTCTTT
CDR3: CASSLGSPRGNTEAFF

J: TRBJ2-4
D: .
V: TRBV5-6
DNA: TGTGCCAGCAGGGAGGGGGACCCCAAGGACATTCAGTACTTC
CDR3: CASREGDPKDIQYF

J: TRBJ1-2
D: .
V: TRBV7-6
DNA: TGTGCCAGCAGCCGTCCCGGGGGTTGGGGCTACACCTTC
CDR3: CASSRPGGWGYTF

J: TRBJ1-4
D: .
V: TRBV5-5
DNA: TGTGCCAGCAGCTTGGCCGCAGGGGAAAAACTGTTTTTT
CDR3: CASSLAAGEKLFF

J: TRBJ2-5
D: .
V: TRBV18
DNA: TGTGCCAGCTCACCACGTACAGGGACACAAGAGACCCAGTACTTC
CDR3: CASSPRTGTQETQYF

J: TRBJ2-3
D: TRBD2
V: TRBV6-5
DNA: TGTGCCAGCCGGACTAGCGGGAGGGATACGCAGTATTTT
CDR3: CASRTSGRDTQYF

J: TRBJ2-3
D: .
V: TRBV11-2
DNA: TGTGCCAGCAGCCCGGGAGCATTGGGTACAGATACGCAGTATTTT
CDR3: CASSPGALGTDTQYF

J: TRBJ2-5
D: .
V: TRBV9
DNA: TGTGCCAGCAGCGTAACGGGATCCTTGGGGACCCAGTACTTC
CDR3: CASSVTGSLGTQYF

J: TRBJ2-7
D: TRBD1
V: TRBV19
DNA: TGTGCCAGTAGTATAGAGGGACAGGTTCCCGCCTACGAGCAGTACTTC
CDR3: CASSIEGQVPAYEQYF

J: TRBJ1-6
D: TRBD1
V: TRBV6-1
DNA: TGTGCCAGCAGTGAGGGAGCCAGGGGGCTTCTGGGCTCACCCCTCCACTTT
CDR3: CASSEGARGLLGSPLHF